This TCR beta chain was sequenced during a study of blood T cells in healthy people across ages. It was with a sample-barcoded 5' primer and a J-beta primer mix that a second PCR of about 6 to 11 cycles was run. Each CDR3 protein gets one entry after TCRdb re-called the 5' RACE reads with MiXCR. The sample records over 600,000 distinct CDR3 sequences, about 43% being singletons. The CDR3 contains 15 residues. V trimming: 5 bases; J trimming: 11 bases; junction bases outside the gene matches: 16. Germline V CDR1 and CDR2: SGHTA, FQGNSA. This receptor was taken from a man at least 80 years old in good health. This chain links TRBV7-2 with TRBJ2-5; 8 bases are shared with TRBD2. Sequences were obtained from blood. The CDR3: CASSPSSAGVNEQYF. The DNA for the CDR3 is TGTGCCAGCAGCCCAAGCTCAGCGGGAGTGAATGAGCAGTACTTC. Full variable domain (remainder filled in from reference TRBV7-2 and TRBJ2-5): GAGVSQSPSNKVTEKGKDVELRCDPISGHTALYWYRQSLGQGLEFLIYFQGNSAPDKSGLPSDRFSAERTGGSVSTLTIQRTQQEDSAVYLCASSPSSAGVNEQYFGPGTRLLVL.